Given below is one TCR beta chain in context. What it binds is not known. The data stem from a study of cytomegalovirus exposure and HLA in healthy donors. Notes on the study in general: As a later analysis showed, several of the most significant clusters appeared to be linked to common viral pathogens. What was likely a sequencing artifact was a cluster of highly shared sequence variants.

Each donor was healthy, and each was a bone marrow donor. This CDR3 contains 15 residues. CDR1 and CDR2 from the germline V gene are LNHDA and SQIVND (reference sequence). V lost 3 bases, J lost 5 bases, and 7 bases stayed unmatched. The PCR was carried out with 60 Vbeta primers and 13 Jbeta primers. How the authors handled the data: A follow-up analysis tallied tens of millions of unique TCR beta chains, roughly 9.9 million shared. Here immunoSEQ multiplex PCR was the method, and the copy in TCRdb shows in-frame clones only, minus some. V and J calls and clone size are those listed in that table; D and trimming were worked out from the DNA. Of some 160,000 clones in the sample, about 79% are singletons; the top ten hold 1.7%.

This receptor was identified in a woman in her twenties or thirties in good health and CMV-seronegative. The V gene is TRBV19, the J gene TRBJ2-5; 9 bases match TRBD1. The source material was PBMCs. The CDR3 spells CASSITGTGRETQYF. In DNA, the CDR3 is TGTGCCAGTAGTATCACCGGGACAGGGAGGGAGACCCAGTACTTC. Filled out from reference TRBV19 and TRBJ2-5, the complete variable domain reads DGGITQSPKYLFRKEGQNVTLSCEQNLNHDAMYWYRQDPGQGLRLIYYSQIVNDFQKGDIAEGYSVSREKKESFPLTVTSAQKNPTAFYLCASSITGTGRETQYFGPGTRLLVL.